Many counts were recorded for the clone carrying this T cell receptor beta chain. The antigen remains undetermined. The read is 3 residues too short to cover the CDR3 end, so that end is filled in from the germline J gene. The entry originates in a study of T cell clonality in common variable immunodeficiency. Regarding the study as a whole: Compared with controls, CVID subjects had fewer shared TCRbeta clones. Fewer deletions and N-nucleotide insertions were reportedly seen in common variable immunodeficiency TCR beta sequences.

TCRdb keeps only in-frame clones here, not all; method: immunoSEQ multiplex PCR. This sample carries 35,000 to 55,000 clones, none of them present only once. V lost 4 bases, J lost 2 bases, and 5 bases stayed unmatched. The CDR3 has 14 amino acids. CDR1 is MDHEN, CDR2 SYDVKM, per germline. The specimen was peripheral blood mononuclear cells. The receptor comes from a person aged 18-70 years in good health. J is TRBJ2-7 and V is TRBV28; 7 nucleotides line up with TRBD1. CDR3 DNA (partial): TGTGCCAGCAGTTCCGGGACAGATCCCTACGAG. Translated, it gives CASSSGTDPYE. The entire CDR3 is CASSSGTDPYEQYF.